This T cell receptor (beta chain) was sequenced during a study of identical twins. Study findings and constraints: Twin pairs had excess sharing that was weaker in beta out-of-frame sequences.

CDR1 and CDR2 from the germline V gene are SQVTM and ANQGSEA. The V and J ends lost 7 bases and 5 bases respectively, with 12 bases between them. CDR3 length: 12 amino acids. This clonotype showed up just a few times. The antigen is unknown. No donor was unhealthy or non-Caucasian. TCRdb ran MiXCR on the 5' RACE reads and lists one entry per CDR3 protein. Of 500,000 to 550,000 distinct CDR3 sequences in the sample, 20% to 25% were seen once. This same sample was also part of a study on yellow fever vaccine responses in identical twins.

The chain combines TRBV29-1 with TRBJ2-1, with TRBD1 as a possible D gene (6 bases). The sequence was obtained from a woman in her late teens or twenties in good health. The specimen sequenced was CD4+ T cells sorted from blood. CDR3 nucleotide sequence: TGCAGCGACCTCGGACAGAACAATGAGCAGTTCTTC. Protein product: CSDLGQNNEQFF.